The clone carrying this TCR beta chain was counted only a few times. Original handling: Reference gene primer amplification gave nucleated cell count estimates. Assay used: immunoSEQ multiplex PCR; TCRdb lists only in-frame clones, some missing. V, J and clone size were drawn from that table, and D and trimming were deduced from the DNA. The table lists tens of thousands of clones, 75% to 90% of them singletons. The data derive from a study of blood T cell repertoires in COVID-19. Study-level information: Researchers got acute and convalescent COVID-19 samples from the United States, Italy and Spain. PBMCs, B-cell-depleted T cells, or T cells provided the cDNA or gDNA that made up the material.

With 2 bases removed from V and 6 bases from J, the gap between germline ends came to 9 bases. CDR1 SGHNT and CDR2 YYREEE come from the germline V gene (reference sequence). The CDR3 extends over 13 amino acids. Sequencing used peripheral blood. The source is a human donor in a cohort sampled during active COVID-19. This sequence joins TRBV5-4 and TRBJ2-1, with D possibly matching TRBD2 (5 bases). The CDR3 loop is CASSFLARNEQFF. The CDR3 coding sequence is TGTGCCAGCAGCTTCCTAGCCCGCAATGAGCAGTTCTTC.